This section outlines one TCR beta chain sequence together with its context. The sample comes from a study of blood T cell repertoires in COVID-19. Study context: COVID-19 samples collected from the United States, Italy and Spain covered acute and convalescent phases. Sample material is recorded as cDNA or gDNA derived from T cells, B-cell-depleted T cells, or PBMCs.

Assay: immunoSEQ multiplex PCR; the TCRdb copy retains only in-frame clones and omits some. The repertoire includes more than 85,000 clones, more than 85% of them detected once, and around 4.4% sits in the top ten. There are 16 residues in the CDR3. V dropped 0 bases and J dropped 1 base, with 10 bases sitting between them. Germline V gene data show CDR1 as MDHEN and CDR2 as SYDVKM. Material: peripheral blood. This receptor was obtained from a man in his late teens or twenties with acute or convalescent COVID-19. The V call is TRBV28, the J call TRBJ2-1; D is perhaps TRBD1 (7 bases). The CDR3 DNA follows: TGTGCCAGCAGTTTATGGCGGGACAGTTCCTACAATGAGCAGTTCTTC. It specifies CASSLWRDSSYNEQFF. The full variable domain, its missing parts supplied by reference TRBV28 and TRBJ2-1, is DVKVTQSSRYLVKRTGEKVFLECVQDMDHENMFWYRQDPGLGLRLIYFSYDVKMKEKGDIPEGYSVSREKKERFSLILESASTNQTSMYLCASSLWRDSSYNEQFFGPGTRLTVL.